This T cell receptor beta chain was observed in a study of blood T cell repertoires in COVID-19. Unmatched junction bases numbered 8, after V lost 5 bases and J lost 5 bases. This CDR3 region has 15 residues. The V gene's germline CDR1 is SNHLY and CDR2 FYNNEI. The assay was immunoSEQ multiplex PCR, and TCRdb's table has in-frame clones only and misses some. The sample gives tens of thousands of clones, over 70% of which show up once; approximately 4% is in the top ten. The origin of this receptor is a woman in her fifties or sixties with acute or convalescent COVID-19. The gene calls are TRBV2 and TRBJ1-1; 10 nucleotides agree with TRBD1. The sequencing input was peripheral blood. In DNA form, the CDR3 reads TGTGCCAGCAGTCCCCGGACAGGGGGGGGAACTGAAGCTTTCTTT. Amino acids: CASSPRTGGGTEAFF.